This TCR beta chain was retrieved from a study of blood T cell repertoires in COVID-19. Trimming cost V 5 bases and J 7 bases; bases outside gene matches: 8. Germline V gene lookup returns CDR1 MDHEN and CDR2 SYDVKM. The length of the CDR3 is 15 residues. TCRdb keeps only in-frame clones here, not all; method: immunoSEQ multiplex PCR. The repertoire includes approximately 150,000 clones, roughly 90% of them detected once, and 1.5% to 2% sits in the top ten. The TCR originated in a man aged 70 or older with acute or convalescent COVID-19. This chain connects TRBV28 to TRBJ2-7, with 13 bases aligning to TRBD2. The sample taken for sequencing was peripheral blood. CDR3 DNA sequence: TGTGCCAGCAGTACCCCACTAGCGGGAGGGGGAGAGCAGTACTTC. Translated: CASSTPLAGGGEQYF.